This T cell receptor (beta chain) appears in the sequencing data of a study of T cells after yellow fever vaccination. Looking at the study overall: Fractions with few cells were prepared using SMART-Seq v4 Ultra Low Input.

CDR3 length: 14 residues. V lost 1 base to trimming and J lost 2 bases, with 7 bases between them. Germline CDR1 reads SGHAT; CDR2 reads FQNNGV. Only a few counts were recorded for this clonotype. Its antigen is not known. Study outcomes and limitations: Researchers noted that a small share of clonotypes showed up in both CD4 and CD8 compartments. Subsequent booster samples again held most clones from primary vaccination (96% CD4, roughly 91% CD8).

A single record per CDR3 protein comes from TCRdb applying MiXCR to the 5' RACE reads. The sample comprises a few hundred thousand distinct CDR3 sequences, approximately 9% of which are singletons, and roughly 18% rests with the top ten. The chain joins TRBV11-2 to TRBJ2-3; the D is unclear. The sequence was obtained from a man aged 18 to 29 who received the YFV17D yellow fever vaccine. The material was PBMCs, obtained on the day of the first yellow fever vaccination. CDR3 DNA sequence: TGTGCCAGCAGCTTAGTTGTCTTCACAGATACGCAGTATTTT. Protein product: CASSLVVFTDTQYF.